This TCR beta chain was recovered during a study of blood T cell repertoires in COVID-19. Study-level background: COVID-19 samples collected from the United States, Italy and Spain covered acute and convalescent phases. PBMCs, B-cell-depleted T cells, or T cells were the source of the cDNA or gDNA that made up the material.

Authors' data handling: Reference gene primers were amplified, and this amplification served to estimate nucleated cell counts. TCRdb's copy holds only in-frame clones and misses some; the assay was immunoSEQ multiplex PCR. That table furnishes V, J and clone size, whereas the DNA furnished D and trimming. The repertoire holds 160,000 or so clones, with more than 75% as singletons. The J segment lost 4 bases and the V segment lost 2 bases, leaving 5 bases of the junction unmatched. The CDR3 contains 15 residues. Germline CDR1 and CDR2: MGHDK and SYGVNS. Seattle enrolled patients during active infection and tracked them longitudinally.

V gene TRBV25-1 combines with J gene TRBJ1-2, with 9 bases matching TRBD1. The sample comprised peripheral blood. The TCR sequence derives from a woman in her 70s with COVID-19, enrolled during active disease. DNA of the CDR3: TGTGCCAGCAGTGAAATGGACAGGGGCACCTATGGCTACACCTTC. Residues: CASSEMDRGTYGYTF.